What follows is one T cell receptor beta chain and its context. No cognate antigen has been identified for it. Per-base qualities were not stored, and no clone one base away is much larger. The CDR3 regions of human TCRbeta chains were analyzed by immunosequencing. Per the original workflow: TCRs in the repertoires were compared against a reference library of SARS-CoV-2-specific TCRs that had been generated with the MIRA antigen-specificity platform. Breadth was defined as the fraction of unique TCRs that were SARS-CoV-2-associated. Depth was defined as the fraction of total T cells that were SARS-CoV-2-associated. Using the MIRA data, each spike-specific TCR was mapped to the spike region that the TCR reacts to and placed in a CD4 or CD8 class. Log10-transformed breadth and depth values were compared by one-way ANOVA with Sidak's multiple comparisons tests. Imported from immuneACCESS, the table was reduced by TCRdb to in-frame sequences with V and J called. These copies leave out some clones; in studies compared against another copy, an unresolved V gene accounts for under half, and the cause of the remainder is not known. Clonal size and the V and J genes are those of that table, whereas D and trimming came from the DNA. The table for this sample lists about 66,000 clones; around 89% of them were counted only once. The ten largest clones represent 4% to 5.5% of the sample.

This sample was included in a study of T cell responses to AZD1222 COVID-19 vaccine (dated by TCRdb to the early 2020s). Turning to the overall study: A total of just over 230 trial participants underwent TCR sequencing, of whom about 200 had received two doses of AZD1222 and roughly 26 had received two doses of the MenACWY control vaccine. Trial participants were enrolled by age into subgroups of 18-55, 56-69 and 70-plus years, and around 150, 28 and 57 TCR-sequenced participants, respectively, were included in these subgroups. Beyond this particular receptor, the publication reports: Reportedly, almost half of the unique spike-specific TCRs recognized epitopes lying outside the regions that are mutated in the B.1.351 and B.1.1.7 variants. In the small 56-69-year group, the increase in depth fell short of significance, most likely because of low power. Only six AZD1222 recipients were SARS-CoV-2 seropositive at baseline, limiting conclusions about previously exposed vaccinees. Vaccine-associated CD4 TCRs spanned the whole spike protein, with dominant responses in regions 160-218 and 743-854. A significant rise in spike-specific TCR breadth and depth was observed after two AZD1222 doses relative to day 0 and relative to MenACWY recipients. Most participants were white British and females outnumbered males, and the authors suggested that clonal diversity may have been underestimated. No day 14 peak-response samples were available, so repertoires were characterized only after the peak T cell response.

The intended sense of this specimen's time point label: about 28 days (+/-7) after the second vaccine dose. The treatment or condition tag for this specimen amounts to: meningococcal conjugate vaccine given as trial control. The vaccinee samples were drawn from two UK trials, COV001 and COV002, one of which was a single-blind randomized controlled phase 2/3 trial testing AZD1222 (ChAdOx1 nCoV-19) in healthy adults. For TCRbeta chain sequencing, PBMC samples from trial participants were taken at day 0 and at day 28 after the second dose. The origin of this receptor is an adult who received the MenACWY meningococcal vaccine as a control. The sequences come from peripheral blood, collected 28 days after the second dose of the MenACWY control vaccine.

The CDR3 protein is CASSLARGTGANVLTF. The sequence in DNA is TGTGCCAGCAGCTTAGCGCGGGGAACTGGGGCCAACGTCCTGACTTTC. The chain joins TRBV7-6 to TRBJ2-6; a weak D assignment points to TRBD2 (6 bases agree). The germline V gene provides CDR1 SGHVS and CDR2 FNYEAQ. V is pared back by 0 bases and J by 2 bases, with 8 bases lying between the germline termini. The CDR3 contains 16 residues, cysteine and phenylalanine counted. Only the CDR3 portion is preserved as DNA: 48 bases, with reading frame beginning at the first base.